The clone carrying this TCR beta chain occurred a few times. The data originate from a study of blood T cell repertoires in COVID-19. Study background: In each case, the material was cDNA or gDNA derived from T cells, B-cell-depleted T cells, or PBMCs.

Resolution of symptoms, clearance, or two negative PCRs was present in recovered Cohort 3 donors. Clones were sequenced by immunoSEQ multiplex PCR, and TCRdb holds only the in-frame ones, with some missing. The sample holds some 330,000 clones; 75% to 90% are singletons and the top ten take 5% to 6%. Sequencing was carried out using PBMCs or T cells enriched from blood (not recorded which). This receptor was obtained from a man aged 30 to 39 who had recovered from COVID-19.

CDR3 residues: CASSFKQGNEQFF. The CDR3 nucleotides read TGTGCCAGCTCATTCAAACAGGGCAATGAGCAGTTCTTC. This chain joins TRBV18 and TRBJ2-1, with D possibly TRBD1 on 6 matching bases. CDR1 is KGHSH, CDR2 LQKENI, per germline. V lost 5 bases to trimming and J lost 6 bases, with 11 bases between them. This CDR3 region has 13 residues.